The 14 T cell receptor beta chains given below trace back to one sample, sequenced in a study of blood T cells in healthy people across ages. A second PCR of 7 to 11 cycles used a sample-barcoded 5' primer and a J-beta primer mix. TCRdb used MiXCR to reprocess the 5' RACE reads, holding one entry per CDR3 protein. The data show about 1.8 million distinct CDR3 sequences, roughly 49% seen once. The sample was blood. Receptor source: a woman between 40 and 50 years old in good health.

The chain carries TRBV20-1 and TRBJ2-7, with a tentative D call TRBD1 (6 bases). In germline, CDR1 is DFQATT, CDR2 SNEGSKA (reference sequence). This CDR3 spans 17 amino acids. The V end was cut by 3 bases, the J end by 3 bases, with 24 bases between. The CDR3 sequence is CSARSKGVTSSFYEQYF. CDR3 nucleotide sequence: TGCAGTGCTAGGTCAAAGGGGGTTACGAGCTCATTCTACGAGCAGTACTTC.

The chain is built from TRBV7-8 and TRBJ2-1; 7 bases agree with TRBD2. Germline CDR1 is SGHVS and CDR2 is FQNEAQ. The J segment lost 9 bases and the V segment lost 2 bases, leaving 4 bases of the junction unmatched. This CDR3 contains 13 residues. CDR3 protein: CASSLRLALEQFF. DNA for the CDR3: TGTGCCAGCAGCTTAAGACTAGCACTTGAGCAGTTCTTC. Combining the CDR3 with reference TRBV7-8 and TRBJ2-1 gives the whole variable domain GAGVSQSPRYKVAKRGQDVALRCDPISGHVSLFWYQQALGQGPEFLTYFQNEAQLDKSGLPSDRFFAERPEGSVSTLKIQRTQQEDSAVYLCASSLRLALEQFFGPGTRLTVL.

CDR3 sequence: CASSGAGTGGHIQYF. The CDR3 bases are TGTGCCAGCAGTGGAGCCGGGACAGGGGGACACATTCAGTACTTC. This chain uses TRBV2 with TRBJ2-4; 11 nucleotides agree with TRBD1. The CDR3 is 15 amino acids. Trimming took 4 bases from V and 8 from J; bases not matched to a gene: 7. Germline V gene lookup returns CDR1 SNHLY and CDR2 FYNNEI.

This clonotype was recorded a few times. The chain has TRBV6-2 or TRBV6-3 and TRBJ2-7; 8 bases agree with TRBD2. With V trimmed by 6 bases and J by 5 bases, 12 bases remained unmatched. There are 15 residues in the CDR3. Germline V gene data show CDR1 as MNHEY and CDR2 as SVGEGT. CDR3 protein: CASRDPRGGLDEQYF. The CDR3 DNA sequence: TGTGCCAGCAGAGACCCACGGGGGGGCTTGGACGAGCAGTACTTC.

Concerning this clonotype: The junction shows a germline mismatch at one end, possibly a read error. V and J are TRBV4-3 and TRBJ2-1, with D tentatively TRBD1 (6 bases). The germline CDR1 and CDR2 sequences are LGHNA and YSLEER. This CDR3 has 16 residues. The CDR3 here is CASRKGQGTHGNERFF. CDR3 nucleotide sequence: TGCGCCAGCAGAAAGGGGCAGGGGACACACGGGAATGAGCGGTTCTTC.

The V gene is TRBV7-9, the J gene TRBJ2-5, with D possibly being TRBD1 (5 bases). The CDR3 spans 13 residues. Trimming pared 5 bases from V and 5 bases from J, leaving 12 bases between. Germline V gene sequence: CDR1 SEHNR, CDR2 FQNEAQ (reference sequence). CDR3 nucleotide sequence: TGTGCCAGCAGCACCAGGGTTATGGAGACCCAGTACTTC. Protein: CASSTRVMETQYF.

The chain couples TRBV3-1 to TRBJ2-5; a weak D match, TRBD1 (5 bases). CDR3 length: 16 residues. CDR1 is LGHDT, CDR2 YNNKEL, per germline (reference sequence). The V end was cut by 1 base, the J end by 2 bases, with 14 bases between. The CDR3 DNA follows: TGTGCCAGCAGCCAAGGATGGGGCTACCAACAAGAGACCCAGTACTTC. It is translated as CASSQGWGYQQETQYF.

J is TRBJ2-1 and V is TRBV7-2; 7 nucleotides match TRBD2. Germline loops: CDR1 SGHTA, CDR2 FQGNSA. The V segment lost 5 bases and the J segment 3 bases; nucleotides outside the gene matches: 13. This CDR3 spans 17 amino acids. The CDR3 region is CASSPRSGTSLYNEQFF. In DNA form, the CDR3 reads TGTGCCAGCAGCCCCCGAAGCGGGACTTCACTCTACAATGAGCAGTTCTTC.

The CDR3 sequence: CSASGGRLGGYTF. In DNA, the CDR3 is TGCAGTGCTAGTGGGGGACGGCTCGGGGGCTACACCTTC. The rearrangement joins TRBV20-1 to TRBJ1-2; TRBD1 might be the D (5 bases). The CDR3 is made up of 13 amino acids. Between the trimmed V and J ends, which lost 3 bases and 8 bases, there was a span of 16 bases. Germline V gene sequence: CDR1 DFQATT, CDR2 SNEGSKA (reference sequence).

This clonotype was recorded at least ten times. The genes are TRBV7-9 and TRBJ2-5; D ambiguous. The last part of the DNA fits TRBJ2-7 better; the J call may be wrong. Germline-derived CDR1 and CDR2 are SEHNR and FQNEAQ (reference sequence). CDR3 length: 11 amino acids. CDR3 coding DNA: TGTGCCAGCAGCCCCCTGTCCGAGCAGTACTTC. Translated, it gives CASSPLSEQYF.

The CDR3 sequence: CASSPITGPGEQYF. CDR3 DNA sequence: TGCGCCAGCAGCCCGATCACAGGGCCGGGCGAGCAGTACTTC. The gene calls are TRBV5-1 and TRBJ2-7, with D possibly TRBD1 on 6 matching bases. Germline V gives CDR1 SGHRS, CDR2 YFSETQ. The CDR3 consists of 14 residues. Between the trimmed V and J ends, which lost 4 bases and 6 bases, there was a span of 17 bases.

The rearrangement uses TRBV12-3 or TRBV12-4 and TRBJ2-3; TRBD2 might be the D (6 bases). The length of the CDR3 is 17 residues. V was pared by 5 bases and J by 1 base, with 19 bases between. In DNA, the CDR3 is TGTGCCAGCAGTGCCCAGGCAGGGAGGTACCGCACAGATACGCAGTATTTT. It yields the protein CASSAQAGRYRTDTQYF.

This sequence joins TRBV6-2 or TRBV6-3 and TRBJ2-7, with D maybe TRBD2 (5 bases). This CDR3 contains 12 residues. V lost 4 bases and J lost 5, with 9 bases in between. CDR1 is MNHEY and CDR2 is SVGEGT in the germline V gene. CDR3 loop: CASSFFGDEQYF. CDR3 sequence (DNA): TGTGCCAGCAGTTTCTTCGGGGACGAGCAGTACTTC.

The gene calls are TRBV7-6 and TRBJ2-1; D uncertain. V was trimmed by 0 bases and J by 4 bases, leaving 13 bases between them. This CDR3 spans 16 amino acids. Germline V gene lookup returns CDR1 SGHVS and CDR2 FNYEAQ. The CDR3 region is CASSLAGPIRYNEQFF. The DNA for the CDR3 is TGTGCCAGCAGCTTAGCGGGCCCGATTCGGTACAATGAGCAGTTCTTC.